This T cell receptor beta chain was observed in a study of type 1 regulatory T cells. Study information: This in vitro CD4 product, T-allo10, is enriched for Tr1 cells and alloantigen-specific.

TCRdb re-derived calls from the reads in MiXCR, one entry per CDR3 protein. The table records 90,000 to 100,000 distinct CDR3 sequences, less than 40% of them present only once. Germline V CDR1 and CDR2: KGHDR, SFDVKD. The CDR3 length is 14 residues. Trimming cost V 3 bases and J 9 bases, with 14 bases left between them. The receptor's source is a human donor in good health. Material: CD4+ T cells, either the whole sample or a sorted fraction (not recorded which). The chain employs TRBV24-1 and TRBJ2-1; D ambiguous. CDR3 sequence: CATSDPFRGVEQFF. The DNA for the CDR3 is TGTGCCACCAGTGATCCCTTCCGCGGCGTTGAGCAGTTCTTC.